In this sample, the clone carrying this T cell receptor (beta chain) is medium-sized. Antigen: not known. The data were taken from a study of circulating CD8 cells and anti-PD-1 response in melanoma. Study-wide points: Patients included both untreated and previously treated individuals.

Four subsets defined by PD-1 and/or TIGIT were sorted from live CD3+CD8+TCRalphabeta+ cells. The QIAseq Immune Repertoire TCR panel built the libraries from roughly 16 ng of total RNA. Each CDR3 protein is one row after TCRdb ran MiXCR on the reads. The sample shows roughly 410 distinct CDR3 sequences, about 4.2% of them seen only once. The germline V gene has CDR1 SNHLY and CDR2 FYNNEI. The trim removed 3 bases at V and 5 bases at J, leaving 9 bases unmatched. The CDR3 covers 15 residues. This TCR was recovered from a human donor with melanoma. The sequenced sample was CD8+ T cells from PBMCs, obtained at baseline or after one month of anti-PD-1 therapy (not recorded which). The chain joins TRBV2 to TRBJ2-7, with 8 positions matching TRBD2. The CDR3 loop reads CASSERGALVHEQYF. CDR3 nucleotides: TGTGCCAGCAGTGAGCGGGGGGCCCTGGTGCACGAGCAGTACTTC.